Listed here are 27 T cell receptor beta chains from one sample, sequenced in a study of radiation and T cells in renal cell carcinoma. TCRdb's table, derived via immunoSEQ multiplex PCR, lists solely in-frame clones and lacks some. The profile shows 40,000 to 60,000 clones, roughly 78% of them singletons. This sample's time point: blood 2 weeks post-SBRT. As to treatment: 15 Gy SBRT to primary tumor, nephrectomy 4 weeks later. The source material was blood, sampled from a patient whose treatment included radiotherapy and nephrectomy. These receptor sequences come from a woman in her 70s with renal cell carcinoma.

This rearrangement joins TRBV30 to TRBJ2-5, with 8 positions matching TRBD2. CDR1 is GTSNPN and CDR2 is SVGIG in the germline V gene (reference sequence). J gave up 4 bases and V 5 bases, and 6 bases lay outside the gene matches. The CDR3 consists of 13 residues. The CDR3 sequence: CAWASGFAETQYF. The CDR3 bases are TGTGCCTGGGCTAGCGGGTTCGCAGAGACCCAGTACTTC. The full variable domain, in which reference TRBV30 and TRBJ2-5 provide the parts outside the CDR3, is SQTIHQWPATLVQPVGSPLSLECTVEGTSNPNLYWYRQAAGRGLQLLFYSVGIGQISSEVPQNLSASRPQDRQFILSSKKLLLSDSGFYLCAWASGFAETQYFGPGTRLLVL.

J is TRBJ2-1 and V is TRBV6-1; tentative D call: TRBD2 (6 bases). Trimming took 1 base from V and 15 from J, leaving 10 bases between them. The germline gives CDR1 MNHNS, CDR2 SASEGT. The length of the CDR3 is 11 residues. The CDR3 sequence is CASSEGEGGFF. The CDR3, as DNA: TGTGCCAGCAGTGAAGGCGAGGGAGGGTTCTTC.

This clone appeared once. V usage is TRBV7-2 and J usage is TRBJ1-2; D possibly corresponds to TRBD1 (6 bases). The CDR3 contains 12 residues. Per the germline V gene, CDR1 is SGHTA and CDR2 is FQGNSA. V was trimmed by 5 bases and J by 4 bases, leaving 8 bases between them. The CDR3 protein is CASSTGFYGYTF. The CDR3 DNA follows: TGTGCCAGCAGCACAGGGTTCTATGGCTACACCTTC.

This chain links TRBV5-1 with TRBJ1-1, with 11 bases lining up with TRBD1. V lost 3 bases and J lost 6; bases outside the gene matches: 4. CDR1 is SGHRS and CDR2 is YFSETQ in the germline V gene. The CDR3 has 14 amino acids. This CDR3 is CASSSGTGGSEAFF. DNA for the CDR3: TGCGCCAGCAGCTCCGGGACAGGGGGATCTGAAGCTTTCTTT.

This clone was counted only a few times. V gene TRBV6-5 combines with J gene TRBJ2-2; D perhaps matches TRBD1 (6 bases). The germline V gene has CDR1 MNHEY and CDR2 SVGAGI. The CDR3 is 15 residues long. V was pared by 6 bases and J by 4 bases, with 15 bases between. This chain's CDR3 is CASRAVQGSTGELFF. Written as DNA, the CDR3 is TGTGCCAGCAGAGCGGTGCAGGGGAGCACCGGGGAGCTGTTTTTT.

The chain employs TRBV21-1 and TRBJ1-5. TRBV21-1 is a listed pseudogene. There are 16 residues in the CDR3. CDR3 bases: TGTGCCAGCAGCAATCCCGGGACCTTGGACAATCAGCCCCAGCATTTT. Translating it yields CASSNPGTLDNQPQHF.

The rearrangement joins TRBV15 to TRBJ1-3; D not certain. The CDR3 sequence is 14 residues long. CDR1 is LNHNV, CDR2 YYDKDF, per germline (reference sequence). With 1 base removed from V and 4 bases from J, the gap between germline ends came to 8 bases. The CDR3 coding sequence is TGTGCCACCAGCAGAGTGTATACAGGAAACACCATATATTTT. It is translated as CATSRVYTGNTIYF.

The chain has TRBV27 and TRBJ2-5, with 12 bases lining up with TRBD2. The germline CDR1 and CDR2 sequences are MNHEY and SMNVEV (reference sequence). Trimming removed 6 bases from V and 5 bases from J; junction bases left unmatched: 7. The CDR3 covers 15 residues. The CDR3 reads CASRLTSGRFETQYF. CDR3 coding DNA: TGTGCCAGCAGACTGACTAGCGGGAGATTTGAGACCCAGTACTTC.

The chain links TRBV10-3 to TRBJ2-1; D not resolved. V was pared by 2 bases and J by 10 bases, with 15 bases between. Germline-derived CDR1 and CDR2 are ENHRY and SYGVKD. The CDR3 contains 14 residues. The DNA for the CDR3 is TGTGCCATCAGTGAGCCGACACCCACAAGGGAGCAGTTCTTC. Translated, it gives CAISEPTPTREQFF.

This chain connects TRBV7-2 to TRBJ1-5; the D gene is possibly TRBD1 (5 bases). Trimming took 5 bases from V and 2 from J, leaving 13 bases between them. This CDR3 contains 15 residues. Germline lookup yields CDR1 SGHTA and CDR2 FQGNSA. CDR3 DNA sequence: TGTGCCAGCAGCGGAGGCACGGGGCGCAATCAGCCCCAGCATTTT. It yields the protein CASSGGTGRNQPQHF.

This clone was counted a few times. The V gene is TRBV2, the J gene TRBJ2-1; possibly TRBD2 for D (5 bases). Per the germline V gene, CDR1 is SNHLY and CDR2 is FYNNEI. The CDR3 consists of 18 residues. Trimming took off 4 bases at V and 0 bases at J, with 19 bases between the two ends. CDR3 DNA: TGTGCCAGCAGTGTAACCCGGCCGGAGGTGAGCTCCTACAATGAGCAGTTCTTC. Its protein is CASSVTRPEVSSYNEQFF. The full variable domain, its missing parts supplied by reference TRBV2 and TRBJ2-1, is EPEVTQTPSHQVTQMGQEVILRCVPISNHLYFYWYRQILGQKVEFLVSFYNNEISEKSEIFDDQFSVERPDGSNFTLKIRSTKLEDSAMYFCASSVTRPEVSSYNEQFFGPGTRLTVL.

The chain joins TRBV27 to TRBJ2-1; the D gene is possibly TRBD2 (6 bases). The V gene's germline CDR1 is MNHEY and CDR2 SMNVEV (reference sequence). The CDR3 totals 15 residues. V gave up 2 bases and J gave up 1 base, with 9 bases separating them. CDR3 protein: CASSLDGSSYNEQFF. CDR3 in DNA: TGTGCCAGCAGTTTAGACGGGAGTTCCTACAATGAGCAGTTCTTC.

The CDR3 protein is CASSKDAGTANEKLFF. CDR3 DNA: TGCGCCAGCAGCAAGGATGCCGGGACAGCTAATGAAAAACTGTTTTTT. This chain links TRBV5-1 with TRBJ1-4, with 7 bases aligning to TRBD1. The CDR3 covers 16 residues. Germline CDR1 is SGHRS and CDR2 is YFSETQ. Germline trimming cut 4 bases from V and 3 bases from J; bases unmatched to any gene: 9.

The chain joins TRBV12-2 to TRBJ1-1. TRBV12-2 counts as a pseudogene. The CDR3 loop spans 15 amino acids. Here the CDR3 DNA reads TGTGCAAGTCGCTTAGACCACCGCCAGAACACTGAAGCTTTCTTT. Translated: CASRLDHRQNTEAFF.

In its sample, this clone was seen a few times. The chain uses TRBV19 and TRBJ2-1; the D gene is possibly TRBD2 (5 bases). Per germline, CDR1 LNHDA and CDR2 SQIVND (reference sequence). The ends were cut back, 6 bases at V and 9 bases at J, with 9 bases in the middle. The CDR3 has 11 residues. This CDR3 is CASRSGSEQFF. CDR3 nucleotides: TGTGCCAGTAGGTCGGGGTCTGAGCAGTTCTTC.

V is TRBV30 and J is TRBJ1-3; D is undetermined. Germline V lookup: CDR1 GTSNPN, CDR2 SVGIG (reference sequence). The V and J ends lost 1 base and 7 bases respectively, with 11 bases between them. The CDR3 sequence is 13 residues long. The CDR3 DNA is TGTGCCTGGAGTGAATCCGTGGGGAACACCATATATTTT. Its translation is CAWSESVGNTIYF.

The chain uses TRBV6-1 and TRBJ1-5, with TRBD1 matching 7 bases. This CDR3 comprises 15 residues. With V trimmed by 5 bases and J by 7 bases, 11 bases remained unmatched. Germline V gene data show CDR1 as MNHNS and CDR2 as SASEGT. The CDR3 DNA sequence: TGTGCCAGCAGTCAGACAGGGCCTCTTTCGCAGCCCCAGCATTTT. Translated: CASSQTGPLSQPQHF.

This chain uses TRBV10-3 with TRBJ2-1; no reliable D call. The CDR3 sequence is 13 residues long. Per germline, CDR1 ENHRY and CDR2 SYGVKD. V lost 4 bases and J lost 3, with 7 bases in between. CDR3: CAISAAFYNEQFF. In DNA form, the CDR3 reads TGTGCCATCAGTGCAGCATTCTACAATGAGCAGTTCTTC.

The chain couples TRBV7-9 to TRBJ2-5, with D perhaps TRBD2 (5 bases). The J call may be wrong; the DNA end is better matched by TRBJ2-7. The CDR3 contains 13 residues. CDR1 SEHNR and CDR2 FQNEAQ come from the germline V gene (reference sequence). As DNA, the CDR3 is TGTGCCAGCAGCTTGCCGGGATCCTACGAGCAGTACTTC. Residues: CASSLPGSYEQYF.

CDR3: CASSSQATNEKLFF. Here the CDR3 DNA reads TGTGCCAGCAGTTCTCAGGCAACTAATGAAAAACTGTTTTTT. This chain uses TRBV6-5 with TRBJ1-4; D remains ambiguous. V dropped 4 bases and J dropped 0 bases, with 6 bases sitting between them. Germline V gene data show CDR1 as MNHEY and CDR2 as SVGAGI. The CDR3 totals 14 residues.

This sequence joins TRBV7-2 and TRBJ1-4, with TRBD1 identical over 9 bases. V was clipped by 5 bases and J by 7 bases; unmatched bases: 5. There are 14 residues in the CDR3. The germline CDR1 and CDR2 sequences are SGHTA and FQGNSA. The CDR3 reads CASSRGQGAEKLFF. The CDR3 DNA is TGTGCCAGCAGCCGGGGACAGGGTGCTGAAAAACTGTTTTTT.

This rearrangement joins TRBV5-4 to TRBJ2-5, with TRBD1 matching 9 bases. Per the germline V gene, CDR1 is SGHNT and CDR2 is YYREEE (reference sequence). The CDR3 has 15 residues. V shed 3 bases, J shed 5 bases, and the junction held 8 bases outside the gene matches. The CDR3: CASSSTGGIGETQYF. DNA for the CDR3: TGTGCCAGCAGCTCCACAGGGGGCATCGGGGAGACCCAGTACTTC.

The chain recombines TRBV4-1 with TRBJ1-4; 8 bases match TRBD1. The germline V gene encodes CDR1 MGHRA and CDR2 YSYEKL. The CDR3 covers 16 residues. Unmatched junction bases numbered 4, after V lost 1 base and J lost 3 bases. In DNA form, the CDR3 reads TGCGCCAGCAGCCAAGTTCCGGACAGGGCTAATGAAAAACTGTTTTTT. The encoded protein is CASSQVPDRANEKLFF.

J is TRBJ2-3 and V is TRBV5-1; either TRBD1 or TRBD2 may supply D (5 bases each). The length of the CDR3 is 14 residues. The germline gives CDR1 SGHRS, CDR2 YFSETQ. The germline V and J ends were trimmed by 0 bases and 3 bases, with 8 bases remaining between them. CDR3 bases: TGCGCCAGCAGCTTGGTGGGACCTACAGATACGCAGTATTTT. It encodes CASSLVGPTDTQYF.

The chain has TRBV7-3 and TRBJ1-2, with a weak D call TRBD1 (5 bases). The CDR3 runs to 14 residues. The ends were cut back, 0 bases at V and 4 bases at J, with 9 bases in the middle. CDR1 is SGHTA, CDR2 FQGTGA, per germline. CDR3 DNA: TGTGCCAGCAGCTTAACGGCGGGACCCTATGGCTACACCTTC. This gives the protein CASSLTAGPYGYTF.

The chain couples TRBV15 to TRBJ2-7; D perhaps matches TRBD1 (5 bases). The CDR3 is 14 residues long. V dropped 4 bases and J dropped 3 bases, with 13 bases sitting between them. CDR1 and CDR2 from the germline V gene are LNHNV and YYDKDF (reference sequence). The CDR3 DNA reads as TGTGCCACCAGCATTAGACAGAACTTCTACGAGCAGTACTTC. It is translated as CATSIRQNFYEQYF.

CDR3 sequence reads: CATSRELGEQYF. For the CDR3, the DNA is TGTGCCACCAGCAGAGAATTGGGCGAGCAGTACTTC. The chain uses TRBV15 and TRBJ2-7; no definite D call. Germline V lookup: CDR1 LNHNV, CDR2 YYDKDF (reference sequence). Trimming stripped 0 bases from V and 6 bases from J, with 6 bases between. CDR3 length: 12 residues.